Shown below are 20 T cell receptor beta chains from a single sample sequenced in a study of blood T cell repertoires in COVID-19. The method was immunoSEQ multiplex PCR; TCRdb's version includes in-frame clones alone and lacks a portion of them. The sample contains hundreds of thousands of clones, around 90% of which appear only once. The sequencing sample was made of peripheral blood. These receptors originate from a man aged 18-30 years with active or convalescent COVID-19.

The V call is TRBV6-5, the J call TRBJ2-7, with D perhaps matching TRBD1 (5 bases). Germline lookup yields CDR1 MNHEY and CDR2 SVGAGI. There are 15 residues in the CDR3. V was cut by 0 bases and J by 0 bases, with 9 bases left in between. CDR3 nucleotides: TGTGCCAGCAGTTACTCGTACCAGGGCTCCTACGAGCAGTACTTC. Amino acids: CASSYSYQGSYEQYF.

The chain uses TRBV11-2 and TRBJ2-7; D ambiguous. The V end was cut by 4 bases, the J end by 2 bases, with 12 bases between. Germline lookup yields CDR1 SGHAT and CDR2 FQNNGV. The CDR3 consists of 14 residues. The CDR3 loop reads CASSSPTHTYEQYF. For the CDR3, the DNA is TGTGCCAGCAGCTCGCCGACACACACCTACGAGCAGTACTTC.

The chain joins TRBV5-1 to TRBJ1-6; tentatively, D is TRBD1 (6 bases). Trimming cost V 1 base and J 5 bases, with 31 bases left between them. The CDR3 is 22 amino acids. The germline CDR1 and CDR2 sequences are SGHRS and YFSETQ. CDR3: CASSLYGGRRDAAGSDNSPLHF. CDR3 sequence (DNA): TGCGCCAGCAGCTTGTATGGGGGCCGACGAGACGCGGCAGGGTCGGATAATTCACCCCTCCACTTT. Supplemented by reference TRBV5-1 and TRBJ1-6, the full variable domain reads KAGVTQTPRYLIKTRGQQVTLSCSPISGHRSVSWYQQTPGQGLQFLFEYFSETQRNKGNFPGRFSGRQFSNSRSEMNVSTLELGDSALYLCASSLYGGRRDAAGSDNSPLHFGNGTRLTVT.

V and J are TRBV5-4 and TRBJ1-1; D not resolved. The CDR3 totals 13 residues. V shed 7 bases and J shed 0 bases, with 10 bases lying between them. Per the germline V gene, CDR1 is SGHNT and CDR2 is YYREEE (reference sequence). CDR3 in DNA: TGTGCCAGCGAGTCGGGGATGAACACTGAAGCTTTCTTT. This encodes CASESGMNTEAFF.

This clone showed up just once. The chain links TRBV5-6 to TRBJ1-1, with 8 nucleotides matching TRBD1. The length of the CDR3 is 14 residues. Germline lookup yields CDR1 SGHDT and CDR2 YYEEEE. Trimming at V came to 6 bases and at J to 0 bases, leaving 4 bases not matched to a gene. CDR3 loop: CASNPDRVNTEAFF. The CDR3 DNA reads as TGTGCCAGCAACCCGGACAGGGTGAACACTGAAGCTTTCTTT.

The sample holds one count of this clone. The chain carries TRBV28 and TRBJ1-6; 9 bases are shared with TRBD1. The V gene end was trimmed by 6 bases and the J gene end by 4 bases; junction bases not matched to a gene: 10. This CDR3 spans 17 amino acids. CDR1 MDHEN and CDR2 SYDVKM come from the germline V gene. The CDR3: CASSEMGQGPYNSPLHF. Written as DNA, the CDR3 is TGTGCCAGCAGCGAAATGGGACAGGGACCTTATAATTCACCCCTCCACTTT.

The chain links TRBV5-1 to TRBJ2-1; no reliable D call. The germline V gene has CDR1 SGHRS and CDR2 YFSETQ. V was pared by 4 bases and J by 9 bases, with 17 bases between. The CDR3 contains 14 residues. Written as DNA, the CDR3 is TGCGCCAGCAGCCAGGTAGTGGCTTCAGGTGAGCAGTTCTTC. Translating gives CASSQVVASGEQFF. Together with reference TRBV5-1 and TRBJ2-1, the CDR3 gives the full variable domain: KAGVTQTPRYLIKTRGQQVTLSCSPISGHRSVSWYQQTPGQGLQFLFEYFSETQRNKGNFPGRFSGRQFSNSRSEMNVSTLELGDSALYLCASSQVVASGEQFFGPGTRLTVL.

The chain is built from TRBV3-1 (or the pseudogene TRBV3-2) and TRBJ1-5; no definite D call. The V end lost 4 bases, the J end lost 4 bases, and 8 bases lay between the germline ends. CDR1 is LGHDT, CDR2 YNNKEL, per germline (reference sequence). CDR3 length: 13 amino acids. The CDR3 coding sequence is TGTGCCAGCAGCCGCGGTATTAATCAGCCCCAGCATTTT. It specifies CASSRGINQPQHF.

The V gene is TRBV28, the J gene TRBJ2-7; TRBD2 aligns across 8 bases. The germline V gene encodes CDR1 MDHEN and CDR2 SYDVKM. The CDR3 totals 15 residues. Trimming cost V 5 bases and J 7 bases; bases outside gene matches: 13. CDR3 sequence: CASSNFQAGVREQYF. CDR3 sequence (DNA): TGTGCCAGCAGTAACTTCCAAGCGGGAGTGCGTGAGCAGTACTTC.

This chain links TRBV5-6 with TRBJ2-7; TRBD2 matches 13 bases. This CDR3 has 16 residues. Trimming removed 4 bases from V and 8 bases from J; junction bases left unmatched: 12. Germline-derived CDR1 and CDR2 are SGHDT and YYEEEE. The DNA for the CDR3 is TGTGCCAGCAGCCCCCACCCCGGGACTAGCGGGATAAAGCAGTACTTC. Amino acid sequence: CASSPHPGTSGIKQYF.

V gene TRBV10-3 combines with J gene TRBJ2-2; D possibly corresponds to TRBD2 (6 bases). This CDR3 region has 17 residues. Germline V lookup: CDR1 ENHRY, CDR2 SYGVKD. V lost 6 bases, J lost 2 bases, and 19 bases lay in between. In DNA form, the CDR3 reads TGTGCCATCAGATACGGACTACCCGGGCCCAACACCGGGGAGCTGTTTTTT. Translation gives CAIRYGLPGPNTGELFF.

The chain carries TRBV7-3 and TRBJ2-2, with 8 bases that match TRBD1. CDR1 is SGHTA, CDR2 FQGTGA, per germline. Trimming at V came to 5 bases and at J to 1 base, leaving 3 bases not matched to a gene. The CDR3 covers 15 residues. The CDR3 loop reads CASSPGQGNTGELFF. The CDR3 DNA is TGTGCCAGCAGCCCTGGACAGGGGAACACCGGGGAGCTGTTTTTT.

The chain is built from TRBV9 and TRBJ2-3; D not resolved. CDR3 length: 15 residues. Between the trimmed V and J ends, which lost 1 base and 0 bases, there was a span of 9 bases. CDR1 is SGDLS and CDR2 is YYNGEE in the germline V gene. CDR3 nucleotide sequence: TGTGCCAGCAGCGTACAAAGCGTAAGCACAGATACGCAGTATTTT. Residues: CASSVQSVSTDTQYF.

This chain connects TRBV5-1 to TRBJ1-1; 7 bases match TRBD1. Germline V gene sequence: CDR1 SGHRS, CDR2 YFSETQ. This CDR3 comprises 15 residues. J gave up 1 base and V 0 bases, and 3 bases lay outside the gene matches. The CDR3 DNA reads TGCGCCAGCAGCTTGGTGGGACAGCCGAACACTGAAGCTTTCTTT. It codes for CASSLVGQPNTEAFF.

The rearrangement uses TRBV7-2 and TRBJ2-7, with TRBD1 matching over 11 bases. Germline V gene sequence: CDR1 SGHTA, CDR2 FQGNSA. The CDR3 loop spans 16 amino acids. J lost 3 bases, V lost 1 base, and 5 bases had no gene match. CDR3 sequence (DNA): TGTGCCAGCAGCTTAGTTGGGGGGACAGGGGGCTACGAGCAGTACTTC. Amino acids: CASSLVGGTGGYEQYF.

The genes are TRBV7-2 and TRBJ2-3; the match to TRBD1 covers 10 bases. CDR1 is SGHTA, CDR2 FQGNSA, per germline. CDR3 length equals 15 residues. The trim removed 5 bases at V and 3 bases at J, leaving 5 bases unmatched. CDR3 sequence: CASSVGQGTTDTQYF. CDR3 nucleotides: TGTGCCAGCAGCGTGGGACAGGGGACGACAGATACGCAGTATTTT.

This clone has just one count. The chain carries TRBV15 and TRBJ2-1; D is possibly TRBD2 (5 bases). Between the trimmed V and J ends, which lost 3 bases and 0 bases, there was a span of 9 bases. This CDR3 contains 15 residues. Germline values: CDR1 LNHNV, CDR2 YYDKDF (reference sequence). CDR3 loop: CATSRRRSSYNEQFF. The CDR3 bases are TGTGCCACCAGCAGGAGGAGGAGCTCCTACAATGAGCAGTTCTTC.

The V call is TRBV10-3, the J call TRBJ1-1; 7 nucleotides match TRBD1. This CDR3 spans 15 amino acids. From germline, CDR1 is ENHRY and CDR2 SYGVKD. Germline trimming cut 3 bases from V and 2 bases from J; bases unmatched to any gene: 6. The CDR3 protein is CAISDTTGRNTEAFF. The DNA of the CDR3 is TGTGCCATCAGTGATACGACAGGGCGCAACACTGAAGCTTTCTTT.

The chain is built from TRBV2 and TRBJ2-1, with 7 bases identical to TRBD2. The V gene's germline CDR1 is SNHLY and CDR2 FYNNEI. The length of the CDR3 is 15 residues. Trimming cost V 1 base and J 2 bases; bases outside gene matches: 2. As DNA, the CDR3 is TGTGCCAGCAGTGAAGGACTAGCAGCCTACAATGAGCAGTTCTTC. It encodes CASSEGLAAYNEQFF.

V usage is TRBV18 and J usage is TRBJ1-1; TRBD1 matches 8 bases. In germline, CDR1 is KGHSH, CDR2 LQKENI. The CDR3 loop spans 13 amino acids. With V trimmed by 3 bases and J by 10 bases, 7 bases remained unmatched. The CDR3 is CASSPPTDRVAFF. The CDR3 DNA sequence: TGTGCCAGCTCACCGCCCACGGACAGGGTAGCTTTCTTT.